These 11 T cell receptor beta chains were sequenced from one sample in a study of T cell repertoires in cytomegalovirus infection. MiXCR was run by TCRdb on the reads, yielding one entry per CDR3 protein. The data show 80,000 or so distinct CDR3 sequences, around 37% seen once. Antigens of these TCRs are unknown. The specimen comprised CD8+ T cells from cultured PBMCs, sampled from culture after CMV antigen stimulation. These receptors were taken from a human donor in good health (CMV status not recorded). Some clones in this sample may be carry-over from other donors' samples.

This clonotype was counted a few times. The V and J genes are TRBV7-9 and TRBJ1-2; D is perhaps TRBD1 (5 bases). The CDR3 runs to 15 residues. Between the trimmed V and J ends, which lost 0 bases and 8 bases, there was a span of 16 bases. Per germline, CDR1 SEHNR and CDR2 FQNEAQ (reference sequence). The CDR3 reads CASSLAGYQGGGYTF. CDR3 nucleotide sequence: TGTGCCAGCAGCTTAGCAGGATATCAGGGAGGCGGCTACACCTTC. Combining the CDR3 with reference TRBV7-9 and TRBJ1-2 gives the whole variable domain DTGVSQNPRHKITKRGQNVTFRCDPISEHNRLYWYRQTLGQGPEFLTYFQNEAQLEKSRLLSDRFSAERPKGSFSTLEIQRTEQGDSAMYLCASSLAGYQGGGYTFGSGTRLTVV.

This chain joins TRBV7-3 and TRBJ1-1; D is unresolved. This CDR3 has 15 amino acids. V lost 5 bases, J lost 1 base, and 14 bases lay in between. Germline-derived CDR1 and CDR2 are SGHTA and FQGTGA. The CDR3 is CASSPGGGRNTEAFF. The CDR3 nucleotides are TGTGCCAGCAGCCCTGGCGGCGGGAGGAACACTGAAGCTTTCTTT.

To note about this clonotype: This sequence may be a read error, since a much larger clone differs from it by one base. The J gene is TRBJ2-7, the V gene TRBV7-2; 10 nucleotides match TRBD1. CDR3 size: 15 residues. V was clipped by 7 bases and J by 5 bases; unmatched bases: 11. CDR1 and CDR2 from the germline V gene are SGHTA and FQGNSA. Here the CDR3 reads CASTKISTGGDEQYF. The CDR3 DNA sequence: TGTGCCAGCACCAAGATCTCGACAGGGGGCGACGAGCAGTACTTC. The variable domain in full, with the rest retrieved from reference TRBV7-2 and TRBJ2-7, is GAGVSQSPSNKVTEKGKDVELRCDPISGHTALYWYRQSLGQGLEFLIYFQGNSAPDKSGLPSDRFSAERTGGSVSTLTIQRTQQEDSAVYLCASTKISTGGDEQYFGPGTRLTVT.

This clonotype was seen more than once but under ten times. The rearrangement uses TRBV5-1 and TRBJ1-5, with TRBD1 matching over 7 bases. CDR1 SGHRS and CDR2 YFSETQ come from the germline V gene. There are 16 residues in the CDR3. Trimming cost V 0 bases and J 4 bases; bases outside gene matches: 7. CDR3 nucleotide sequence: TGCGCCAGCAGCTTGGCCCCCGGGACAGTTAATCAGCCCCAGCATTTT. Translation: CASSLAPGTVNQPQHF.

V usage is TRBV28 and J usage is TRBJ2-7; 12 bases line up with TRBD2. Looked up from germline, CDR1 is MDHEN and CDR2 is SYDVKM. The CDR3 consists of 15 residues. Germline trimming cut 4 bases from V and 2 bases from J; bases unmatched to any gene: 3. The CDR3 protein is CASSWTSGKPYEQYF. CDR3 DNA sequence: TGTGCCAGCAGTTGGACTAGCGGGAAACCCTACGAGCAGTACTTC.

Many counts were recorded for this clonotype. This chain connects TRBV7-2 to TRBJ2-3; D not certain. Germline V gene data show CDR1 as SGHTA and CDR2 as FQGNSA. This CDR3 has 14 residues. V lost 2 bases and J lost 2, with 8 bases in between. The CDR3 protein is CASSLFGPTDTQYF. The CDR3 DNA follows: TGTGCCAGCAGCTTATTCGGCCCCACAGATACGCAGTATTTT.

This sequence joins TRBV5-1 and TRBJ2-7; possibly TRBD2 for D (5 bases). CDR1 is SGHRS and CDR2 is YFSETQ in the germline V gene. This CDR3 is 15 amino acids long. The V end was cut by 1 base, the J end by 6 bases, with 17 bases between. The CDR3 is CASSLYPGNTLEQYF. The CDR3 nucleotides read TGCGCCAGCAGCTTGTATCCGGGGAATACCCTCGAGCAGTACTTC.

The chain is built from TRBV7-2 and TRBJ2-3, with 8 nucleotides matching TRBD2. The CDR3 is 15 amino acids. Germline V CDR1 and CDR2: SGHTA, FQGNSA. V shed 5 bases and J 0 bases; nucleotides not matched to a gene: 4. CDR3 coding DNA: TGTGCCAGCAGCGAACTAGCGGTTAGCACAGATACGCAGTATTTT. This encodes CASSELAVSTDTQYF.

The chain has TRBV6-6 and TRBJ2-7; a possible D gene is TRBD1 (6 bases). The CDR3 sequence is 11 residues long. Germline CDR1 and CDR2: MNHNY and SVGAGI (reference sequence). The V gene lost 10 bases and the J gene lost 2 bases, with 9 bases spanning the gap. This CDR3 reads CATRGAYEQYF. Here the CDR3 DNA reads TGTGCCACCAGGGGCGCCTACGAGCAGTACTTC.

This clonotype has only a few counts. The J gene is TRBJ2-5, the V gene TRBV27; D unresolved. This CDR3 region has 13 residues. V shed 2 bases and J shed 5 bases, with 9 bases lying between them. Germline V lookup: CDR1 MNHEY, CDR2 SMNVEV (reference sequence). In DNA form, the CDR3 reads TGTGCCAGCAGTTTACGACGTGGGGAGACCCAGTACTTC. Its protein is CASSLRRGETQYF.

Worth noting for this clonotype: The germline gene is not matched at one end of the junction; a read error may be the cause. The chain combines TRBV7-6 with TRBJ2-5; D not resolved. CDR3 length: 14 residues. CDR1 and CDR2 (germline): SGHVS, FNYEAQ. The chain's CDR3 is CASSSSSDGETQYF. CDR3 DNA sequence: TGTGCTAGCAGCTCAAGCTCCGATGGGGAGACCCAGTACTTC.